This TCR beta chain was sequenced during a study of beta chain features in type 1 diabetes. Per the germline V gene, CDR1 is GTSNPN and CDR2 is SVGIG (reference sequence). The length of the CDR3 is 14 residues. V was pared by 0 bases and J by 6 bases, with 5 bases of the junction left unmatched. The study's findings and limits: PCR might favor shorter templates, but any such skew would affect patients and controls equally. VDJ junctions in type 1 diabetes patients carried more deletions and fewer insertions.

Reverse transcribing all isolated RNA meant expressed TCRB transcripts were sequenced. Only in-frame clones appear in the TCRdb table, and some are missing; sequencing was by immunoSEQ multiplex PCR. The sample has about 240,000 clones, about 30% seen once. This clone was counted between two and nine times. The antigen remains undetermined. The material sequenced was central memory CD4+ T cells from blood. The rearrangement links TRBV30 to TRBJ2-3; 8 bases align to TRBD1. The receptor's source is a man aged 30 to 39 in good health. CDR3 amino acids: CAWSVQGAGDTQYF. The DNA of the CDR3 is TGTGCCTGGAGTGTGCAGGGGGCAGGTGATACGCAGTATTTT. The full variable domain, with the rest looked up from reference TRBV30 and TRBJ2-3, is SQTIHQWPATLVQPVGSPLSLECTVEGTSNPNLYWYRQAAGRGLQLLFYSVGIGQISSEVPQNLSASRPQDRQFILSSKKLLLSDSGFYLCAWSVQGAGDTQYFGPGTRLTVL.